This T cell receptor beta chain appears in the sequencing data of a study of blood T cell repertoires in COVID-19. Method: immunoSEQ multiplex PCR; TCRdb's copy keeps in-frame clones and lacks some. The repertoire includes hundreds of thousands of clones, roughly nine tenths of them detected once, and 1% to 1.3% sits in the top ten. Grouping used clinical history reported by participants in a survey and questionnaire. The CDR3 is 12 amino acids. Germline V lookup: CDR1 LGHDT, CDR2 YNNKEL (reference sequence). The V end lost 0 bases, the J end lost 6 bases, and 5 bases lay between the germline ends. This sequence originates from a man aged 25-45 years who had recovered from COVID-19. The V and J genes are TRBV3-1 (or the pseudogene TRBV3-2) and TRBJ2-5; unclear D gene. The sequencing sample was made of PBMCs or T cells enriched from blood (not recorded which). CDR3 sequence reads: CASSQERKTQYF. CDR3 in DNA: TGTGCCAGCAGCCAAGAGCGAAAGACCCAGTACTTC.